This T cell receptor beta chain was sequenced in a study of PD-1 blockade in mismatch repair-deficient tumors. Study information: Enrolled about 2013-2017, patients had progressing, pretreated mismatch repair-deficient cancers of 12 to 13 types.

The CDR3 has 15 residues. Germline assignment: CDR1 SGDLS and CDR2 YYNGEE. V was pared by 0 bases and J by 2 bases, with 5 bases of the junction left unmatched. All patients were mismatch repair deficient, assessed by either PCR or immunohistochemistry. TCRdb's copy holds only in-frame clones and misses some; the assay was immunoSEQ multiplex PCR. The sample yields about 9,100 clones, 75% to 90% seen once. The V call is TRBV9, the J call TRBJ2-7, with TRBD1 identical over 7 bases. The TCR sequence derives from an adult with mismatch repair-deficient cancer. The starting material was PBMCs, obtained less than 47 weeks after starting pembrolizumab. The CDR3 nucleotides read TGTGCCAGCAGCGTAGGGGGACAGATGCCCTACGAGCAGTACTTC. It encodes CASSVGGQMPYEQYF. Full variable domain (outside the CDR3, taken from reference TRBV9 and TRBJ2-7): DSGVTQTPKHLITATGQRVTLRCSPRSGDLSVYWYQQSLDQGLQFLIQYYNGEERAKGNILERFSAQQFPDLHSELNLSSLELGDSALYFCASSVGGQMPYEQYFGPGTRLTVT.